These 17 T cell receptor beta chains were all obtained from the same sample, sequenced in a study of primary melanoma T cells and metastatic recurrence. Some clones are missing from TCRdb's copy, which holds only in-frame ones; the method was immunoSEQ multiplex PCR. Counted here are a few thousand clones, roughly 82% occurring once; the ten biggest clones make up approximately 21%. Sequencing used melanoma tumor tissue. These TCRs come from a human donor with melanoma.

This clone is a singleton in its sample. This CDR3 reads CSVGGTRGSFENTIYF. The CDR3 nucleotides are TGCAGCGTTGGGGGGACAAGGGGCAGTTTTGAAAACACCATATATTTT. This sequence joins TRBV29-1 and TRBJ1-3, with a weak D call TRBD1 (6 bases). The germline V and J ends were trimmed by 4 bases and 6 bases, with 22 bases remaining between them. This CDR3 has 16 amino acids. Germline CDR1 reads SQVTM; CDR2 reads ANQGSEA.

V usage is TRBV28 and J usage is TRBJ1-4, with 7 bases lining up with TRBD1. Germline V gene sequence: CDR1 MDHEN, CDR2 SYDVKM. J was trimmed by 10 bases and V by 5 bases; bases with no gene match: 4. The CDR3 covers 12 residues. The CDR3 bases are TGTGCCAGCAGTCCCTACAGGGGAAAACTGTTTTTT. It translates to CASSPYRGKLFF.

This rearrangement joins TRBV6-8 to TRBJ1-3, with 8 bases fitting TRBD1. This CDR3 comprises 13 residues. Germline V gives CDR1 MNHGY, CDR2 SAAAGT. V shed 11 bases, J shed 2 bases, and the junction held 5 bases outside the gene matches. The DNA of the CDR3 is TGTGCCGTTCTGGGACAGGCTGGAAACACCATATATTTT. Translating it yields CAVLGQAGNTIYF.

The V gene is TRBV19, the J gene TRBJ2-3, with D uncertain. CDR3 length: 11 amino acids. CDR1 and CDR2 (germline): LNHDA, SQIVND (reference sequence). Trimming shortened V by 7 bases and J by 2 bases, and 4 bases separated the two germline ends. For the CDR3, the DNA is TGTGCCAGTACCACCACAGATACGCAGTATTTT. This translates into CASTTTDTQYF.

V gene TRBV28 combines with J gene TRBJ1-4; TRBD1 matches at 8 bases. V lost 7 bases and J lost 6; bases outside the gene matches: 10. The CDR3 is 15 amino acids. The germline gives CDR1 MDHEN, CDR2 SYDVKM. The CDR3 here is CASNKFRGPDEKLFF. For the CDR3, the DNA is TGTGCCAGCAATAAATTCAGGGGGCCTGATGAAAAACTGTTTTTT.

The chain has TRBV19 and TRBJ2-6; D may be TRBD2 (5 bases). Trimming stripped 3 bases from V and 0 bases from J, with 12 bases between. The CDR3 covers 17 residues. Germline V lookup: CDR1 LNHDA, CDR2 SQIVND (reference sequence). The CDR3 here is CASSISRDSSGANVLTF. Here the CDR3 DNA reads TGTGCCAGTAGTATTAGCCGGGATAGCTCTGGGGCCAACGTCCTGACTTTC.

A few counts support this clone. The V and J genes are TRBV23-1 and TRBJ1-2; a weak D match, TRBD1 (5 bases). TRBV23-1 qualifies as an ORF whose function is uncertain. Deletions cut 6 bases from V and 10 bases from J, with 21 bases between. This CDR3 contains 14 residues. The CDR3 sequence is CASSQGRDAAVYTF. CDR3 sequence (DNA): TGCGCCAGCAGCCAAGGAAGGGACGCAGCGGTCTACACCTTC.

The chain joins TRBV23-1 to TRBJ2-7; D ambiguous. TRBV23-1 is an ORF, and what it does is uncertain. V lost 6 bases and J lost 0, with 9 bases in between. This CDR3 is built from 13 residues. The DNA for the CDR3 is TGCGCCAGCAGATTCCATAGCTCCTACGAGCAGTACTTC. Translating it yields CASRFHSSYEQYF.

This clone was seen a handful of times. DNA for the CDR3: TGTGCCAGCAGCCATACAGGGGGCGCCTACGAGCAGTACTTC. Its protein is CASSHTGGAYEQYF. The chain carries TRBV11-3 and TRBJ2-7, with 9 nucleotides matching TRBD1. Germline-derived CDR1 and CDR2 are SGHNT and YENEEA. The CDR3 has 14 amino acids. V lost 5 bases to trimming and J lost 2 bases; unmatched junction nucleotides: 4.

The chain joins TRBV14 to TRBJ1-1; 8 positions match TRBD1. J gave up 2 bases and V 4 bases, and 12 bases lay outside the gene matches. Germline V gives CDR1 SGHDN, CDR2 FVKESK. This CDR3 contains 17 residues. The CDR3 region is CASSLPDRGGGNTEAFF. The CDR3 DNA is TGTGCCAGCAGCCTTCCCGACAGGGGTGGCGGAAACACTGAAGCTTTCTTT.

The chain carries TRBV7-4 and TRBJ1-5; no definite D call. The CDR3 loop spans 13 amino acids. Germline V gene sequence: CDR1 SGHVT, CDR2 SQSDAQ. The ends were cut back, 1 base at V and 3 bases at J, with 4 bases in the middle. The DNA of the CDR3 is TGTGCCAGCAGCTTAGAGGCCAATCAGCCCCAGCATTTT. Residues: CASSLEANQPQHF.

This clone was counted once. This chain links TRBV23-1 with TRBJ2-7, with a tentative D call TRBD2 (7 bases). TRBV23-1 is filed as an ORF, its function uncertain. This CDR3 is built from 14 residues. V dropped 6 bases and J dropped 5 bases, with 17 bases sitting between them. CDR3 protein: CASSPPGGRHEQYF. The CDR3 DNA reads as TGCGCCAGCAGCCCCCCCGGGGGGCGGCACGAGCAGTACTTC.

The DNA of the CDR3 is TGCAGCGTCCGAGGGGGACAGGGGTCCCAGGATGAGCAGTTCTTC. Encoded protein: CSVRGGQGSQDEQFF. The chain couples TRBV29-1 to TRBJ2-1; 10 bases are shared with TRBD1. This CDR3 is 15 amino acids long. Trimming took 6 bases from V and 8 from J; bases not matched to a gene: 13. CDR1 SQVTM and CDR2 ANQGSEA come from the germline V gene.

The gene calls are TRBV6-8 and TRBJ1-2; D unclear. This CDR3 is built from 13 residues. V lost 4 bases and J lost 3, with 9 bases in between. CDR1 is MNHGY and CDR2 is SAAAGT in the germline V gene. The CDR3 nucleotides are TGTGCCAGCAGTTCAGACGGGTACTATGGCTACACCTTC. This encodes CASSSDGYYGYTF.

This chain links TRBV1 with TRBJ2-1; the listed D gene, TRBD2, was not tested against the DNA. TRBV1 is a pseudogene. This CDR3 spans 17 amino acids. The CDR3 bases are TGCGCCAGCAGCCAAGGACTAGCGGGAGGGCCTTACAATGAGCAGTTCTTC. This encodes CASSQGLAGGPYNEQFF.

The CDR3: CASSYLSSRNEQFF. CDR3 DNA: TGTGCCAGCAGTTACTTGTCCTCAAGGAATGAGCAGTTCTTC. The chain joins TRBV6-8 to TRBJ2-1, with D unclear. CDR1 MNHGY and CDR2 SAAAGT come from the germline V gene. The CDR3 consists of 14 residues. V lost 1 base to trimming and J lost 7 bases, with 11 bases between them.

The chain combines TRBV28 with TRBJ1-6, with 8 bases aligning to TRBD1. Germline CDR1 and CDR2: MDHEN and SYDVKM. The CDR3 consists of 15 residues. V lost 3 bases and J lost 13; bases outside the gene matches: 11. DNA for the CDR3: TGTGCCAGCAGTTTCCCCCAGGGGGCCGCCGACCCCCTCCACTTT. Its translation: CASSFPQGAADPLHF.